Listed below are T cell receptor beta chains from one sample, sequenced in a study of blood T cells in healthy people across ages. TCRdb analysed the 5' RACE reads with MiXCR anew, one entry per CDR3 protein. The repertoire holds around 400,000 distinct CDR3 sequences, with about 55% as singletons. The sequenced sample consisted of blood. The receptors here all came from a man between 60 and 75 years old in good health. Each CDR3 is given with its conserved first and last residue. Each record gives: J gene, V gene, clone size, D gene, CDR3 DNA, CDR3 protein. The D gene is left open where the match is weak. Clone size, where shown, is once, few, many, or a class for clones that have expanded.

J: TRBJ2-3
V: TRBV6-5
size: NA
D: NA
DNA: TGTGCCAGCAGTTACTCTACGGGAGTACCCGATACGCAGTATTTT
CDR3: CASSYSTGVPDTQYF

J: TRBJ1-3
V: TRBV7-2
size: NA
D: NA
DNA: TGTGCCAGCAGCTTAGTTGGGCCGGCGAGTGGAAACACCATATATTTT
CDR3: CASSLVGPASGNTIYF

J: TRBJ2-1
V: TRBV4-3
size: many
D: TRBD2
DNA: TGCGCCAGCAGCCAACTAGCGGGAGGGGGCAAGGGGCAGTTCTTC
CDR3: CASSQLAGGGKGQFF

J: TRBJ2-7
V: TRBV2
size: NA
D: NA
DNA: TGTGCCAGCAGTCATTACAGCCCCTACGAGCAGTACTTC
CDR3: CASSHYSPYEQYF

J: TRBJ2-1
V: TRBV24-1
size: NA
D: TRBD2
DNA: TGTGCCACCAGTGACGGTACTAGCGGGAGAAGGAATGAGCAGTTCTTC
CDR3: CATSDGTSGRRNEQFF

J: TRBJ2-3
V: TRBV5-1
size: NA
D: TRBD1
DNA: TGCGCCAGCAGCTTGGGTCGGACAGGGGGCGCCGGAAGCACAGATCAGTATTTT
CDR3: CASSLGRTGGAGSTDQYF

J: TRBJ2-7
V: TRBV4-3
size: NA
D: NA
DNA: TGCGCCAGCAGCCAAGCCCCGGCAGCCAACCTCTACGAGCAGTACTTC
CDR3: CASSQAPAANLYEQYF

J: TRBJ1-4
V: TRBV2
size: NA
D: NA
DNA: TGTGCCAGCAGTAGCAAGACGGGTGAAAAACTGTTTTTT
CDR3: CASSSKTGEKLFF

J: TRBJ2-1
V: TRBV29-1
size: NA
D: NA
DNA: TGCAGCGTTGAGGCGCTAAACTACAATGAGCAGTTCTTC
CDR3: CSVEALNYNEQFF

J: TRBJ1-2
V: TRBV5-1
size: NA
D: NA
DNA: TGCGCCAGCAGCTTCGGGGCAGGCAATAACTATGGCTACACCTTC
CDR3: CASSFGAGNNYGYTF

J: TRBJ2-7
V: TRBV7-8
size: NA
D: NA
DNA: TGCGCCAGCAGCCCCGCCCGGGACCCGTCCTACGAGCAGTACTTC
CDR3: CASSPARDPSYEQYF

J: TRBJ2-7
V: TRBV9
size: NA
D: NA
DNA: TGTGCCAGCAGCCCGGACACCACCTACGAGCAGTACTTC
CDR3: CASSPDTTYEQYF

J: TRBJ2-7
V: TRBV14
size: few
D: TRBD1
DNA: TGTGCCAGCAGCCCGACGGACAGGCTCGTAGGGGAGCAGTACTTC
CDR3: CASSPTDRLVGEQYF

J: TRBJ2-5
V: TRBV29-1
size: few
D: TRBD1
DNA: TGCAGCGTTGAATCATCAGGACAGGGGTCGGAGACCCAGTACTTC
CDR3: CSVESSGQGSETQYF

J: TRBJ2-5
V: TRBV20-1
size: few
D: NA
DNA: TGCAGTGCTAGAGAGAAAGAGACCCAGTACTTC
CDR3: CSAREKETQYF

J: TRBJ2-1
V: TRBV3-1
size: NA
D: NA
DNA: TGTGCCAGCAGCCAAGTTAGGACCTTTAGTAATGAGCAGTTCTTC
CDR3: CASSQVRTFSNEQFF

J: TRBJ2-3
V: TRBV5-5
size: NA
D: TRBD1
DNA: TGTGCCAGCAGCCCTTATCAGGGGGCGAGTAGCACAGATACGCAGTATTTT
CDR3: CASSPYQGASSTDTQYF

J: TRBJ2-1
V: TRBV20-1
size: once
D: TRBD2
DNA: TGCAGTGCTAGGTCCTCACTAGCGGGAGGCGGCAATGAGCAGTTCTTC
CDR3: CSARSSLAGGGNEQFF

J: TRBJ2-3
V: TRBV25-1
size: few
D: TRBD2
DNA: TGTGCCAGCAGTGAGGGCGGGGGGTACACAGATACGCAGTATTTT
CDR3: CASSEGGGYTDTQYF

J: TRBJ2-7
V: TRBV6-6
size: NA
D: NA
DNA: TGTGCCAGCACCCATCCCTCGGCGGACCCCTACGAGCAGTACTTC
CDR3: CASTHPSADPYEQYF

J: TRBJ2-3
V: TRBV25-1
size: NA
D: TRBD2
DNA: TGTGCCAGCAGTGGGGGTGGGCTAGCGGGGACCAGGAGGATGCAGTATTTT
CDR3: CASSGGGLAGTRRMQYF

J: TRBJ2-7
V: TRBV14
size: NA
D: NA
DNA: TGTGCCAGCAGCGTGACATTATACGAGCAGTACTTC
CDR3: CASSVTLYEQYF

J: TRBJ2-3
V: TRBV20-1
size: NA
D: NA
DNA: TGCAGTGCCGCGGCGACCGGGGGTACAGATACGCAGTATTTT
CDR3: CSAAATGGTDTQYF

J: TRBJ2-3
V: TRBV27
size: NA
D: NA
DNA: TGTGCCAGCGGGGGCTGGGTAGCAGATACGCAGTATTTT
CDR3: CASGGWVADTQYF

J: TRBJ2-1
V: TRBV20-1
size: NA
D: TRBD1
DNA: TGCAGTGCTCCCGGGACAGGGCGCGGTGAGCAGTTCTTC
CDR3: CSAPGTGRGEQFF

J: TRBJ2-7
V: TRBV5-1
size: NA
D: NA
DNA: TGCGCCAGCAGCAACTACAGGGTGAGGGATGAGCAGTACTTC
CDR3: CASSNYRVRDEQYF

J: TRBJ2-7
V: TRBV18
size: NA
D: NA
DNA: TGTGCCAGCTCACCGGAAGGGCCGAACGAGCAGTACTTC
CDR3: CASSPEGPNEQYF

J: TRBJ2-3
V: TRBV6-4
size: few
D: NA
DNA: TGTGCCAGCAGTGGTGGTCTCACAGATACGCAGTATTTT
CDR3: CASSGGLTDTQYF

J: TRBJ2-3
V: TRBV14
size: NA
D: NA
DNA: TGTGCCAGCAGCCTAGACCGGGACTGGCGCACAGATACGCAGTATTTT
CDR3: CASSLDRDWRTDTQYF

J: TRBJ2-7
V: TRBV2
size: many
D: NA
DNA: TGTGCCAGCACAACGGTCAGGTCCTACGAGCAGTACTTC
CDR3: CASTTVRSYEQYF

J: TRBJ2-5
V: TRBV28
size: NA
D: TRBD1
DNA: TGTGCCAGCAGCAATACAGGGGGTGAGAGAGAGACCCAGTACTTC
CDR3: CASSNTGGERETQYF

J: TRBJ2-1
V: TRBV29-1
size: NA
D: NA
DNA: TGCAGCGAAAGGACAGCCAATGAGCAGTTCTTC
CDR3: CSERTANEQFF

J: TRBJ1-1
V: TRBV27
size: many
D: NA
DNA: TGTGCCAGCAGTTTCCTGAGAGAGACGTTGAACACTGAAGCTTTCTTT
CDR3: CASSFLRETLNTEAFF

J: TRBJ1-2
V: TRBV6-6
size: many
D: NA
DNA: TGTGCCGTACACGGGGCAGACCTTCTCAACTATGGCTACACCTTC
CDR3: CAVHGADLLNYGYTF

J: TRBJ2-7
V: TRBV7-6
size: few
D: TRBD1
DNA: TGTGCCAGCAGGAGGCGACAGGGGGCCGAGCAGTACTTC
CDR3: CASRRRQGAEQYF

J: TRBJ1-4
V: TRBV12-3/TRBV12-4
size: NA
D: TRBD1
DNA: TGTGCCAGCACTATCGGACAGGGGGTACTCACTAATGAAAAACTGTTTTTT
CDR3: CASTIGQGVLTNEKLFF

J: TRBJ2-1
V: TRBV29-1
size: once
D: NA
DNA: TGCAGCGTTGGGCTCTTGCAGGGAGCCAATGAGCAGTTCTTC
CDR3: CSVGLLQGANEQFF

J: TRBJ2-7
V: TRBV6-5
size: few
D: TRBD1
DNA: TGTGCCAGCAGCCCCGGCTACAGGGGCTCCTACGAGCAGTACTTC
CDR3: CASSPGYRGSYEQYF

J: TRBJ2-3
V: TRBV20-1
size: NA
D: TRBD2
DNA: TGCAGTGCGGGAGGAGCAGCGGGGCACACAGATACGCAGTATTTT
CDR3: CSAGGAAGHTDTQYF

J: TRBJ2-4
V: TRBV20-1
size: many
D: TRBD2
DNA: TGCAGTGCTAGCGGGGTTAGCGGGCTAGCCAAAAACATTCAGTACTTC
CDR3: CSASGVSGLAKNIQYF

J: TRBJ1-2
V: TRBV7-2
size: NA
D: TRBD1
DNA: TGTGCCAGCAGCTTCGGGACAGGGAGTCCCTATGGCTACACCTTC
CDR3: CASSFGTGSPYGYTF

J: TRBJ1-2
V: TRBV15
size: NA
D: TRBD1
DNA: TGTGCCACCAGACAGGGGCCGCAGTATGACTACACCTTC
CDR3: CATRQGPQYDYTF

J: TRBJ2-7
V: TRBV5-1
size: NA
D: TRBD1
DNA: TGCGCCAGCAGCTTAGGGACAGCCACCTCCTACAATGAGCAGTACTTC
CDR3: CASSLGTATSYNEQYF

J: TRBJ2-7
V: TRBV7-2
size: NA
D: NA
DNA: TGTGCCAGCAGCTTAGCGAGGGGAGAATACGAGCAGTACTTC
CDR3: CASSLARGEYEQYF

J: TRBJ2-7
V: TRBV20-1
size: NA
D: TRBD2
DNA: TGCAGTGCTAGCCGCTTGGCGGGAGATCCCTACGAGCAGTACTTC
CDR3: CSASRLAGDPYEQYF

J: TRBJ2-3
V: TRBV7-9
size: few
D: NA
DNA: TGTGCCAGCAGCCCAGCGTGGGTCTTCACAGATACGCAGTATTTT
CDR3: CASSPAWVFTDTQYF

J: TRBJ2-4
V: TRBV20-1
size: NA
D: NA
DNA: TGCAGTGCAAGCACTAGGGGGTCCGTAGCCAAAAACATTCAGTACTTC
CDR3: CSASTRGSVAKNIQYF

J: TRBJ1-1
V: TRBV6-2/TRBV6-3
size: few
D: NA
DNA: TGTGCCAGCAGTTACTCATCCAGCCCCCCGAACACTGAAGCTTTCTTT
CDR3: CASSYSSSPPNTEAFF